These 3 T cell receptor beta chains originate from one sample sequenced in a study of T cell responses to AZD1222 COVID-19 vaccine. Measured with immunoSEQ multiplex PCR; TCRdb has only the in-frame clones, and not every one. The sample carries roughly 190,000 clones, 90% to 95% recorded once. Sequenced material: peripheral blood, taken 28 days after the second AZD1222 dose. Receptors originate from an adult who received the AZD1222 COVID-19 vaccine.

The V gene is TRBV7-6, the J gene TRBJ2-7, with TRBD1 identical over 9 bases. This CDR3 has 15 residues. The V gene end was trimmed by 5 bases and the J gene end by 1 base; junction bases not matched to a gene: 6. Germline V gene data show CDR1 as SGHVS and CDR2 as FNYEAQ. CDR3 residues: CASSPWTGVSYEQYF. The CDR3 DNA reads TGTGCCAGCAGCCCATGGACAGGGGTGTCCTACGAGCAGTACTTC.

The V and J genes are TRBV5-1 and TRBJ1-1, with 7 positions matching TRBD1. The germline V gene has CDR1 SGHRS and CDR2 YFSETQ. With 0 bases clipped from V and 4 bases from J, the junction kept 3 bases outside the gene matches. The CDR3 loop spans 14 amino acids. The CDR3 coding sequence is TGCGCCAGCAGCTTGGGAGACAGGGCCACTGAAGCTTTCTTT. Encoded protein: CASSLGDRATEAFF.

This clone has only one observation. The V and J genes are TRBV28 and TRBJ1-5; 7 nucleotides agree with TRBD1. This CDR3 contains 14 residues. Germline CDR1 MDHEN, CDR2 SYDVKM. V lost 10 bases to trimming and J lost 5 bases; unmatched junction nucleotides: 11. The DNA for the CDR3 is TGTGCCACCCAATCGGACAGGACCGATCAGCCCCAGCATTTT. As protein: CATQSDRTDQPQHF.